The 22 T cell receptor beta chains given below trace back to one sample, sequenced in a study of cytomegalovirus exposure and HLA in healthy donors. The PCR was carried out with 60 Vbeta primers and 13 Jbeta primers. TCRdb's copy holds only in-frame clones and misses some; the assay was immunoSEQ multiplex PCR. The sample lists under 200,000 clones, 10% to 15% seen once, with roughly 7.7% in the top ten. Source material: PBMCs. These receptors were taken from a man aged 50-59 years in good health and CMV-seropositive.

This clone has only a few counts. This chain uses TRBV5-1 with TRBJ2-2; TRBD1 is a possible D gene (5 bases). The CDR3 loop spans 16 amino acids. CDR1 is SGHRS and CDR2 is YFSETQ in the germline V gene. V gave up 7 bases and J gave up 2 bases, with 18 bases separating them. The CDR3 reads CASATNGQGNTGELFF. CDR3 DNA: TGCGCCAGCGCCACAAATGGGCAGGGAAACACCGGGGAGCTGTTTTTT.

The V call is TRBV5-4, the J call TRBJ1-5; D remains unclear. Germline V gene lookup returns CDR1 SGHNT and CDR2 YYREEE (reference sequence). Trimming cost V 2 bases and J 4 bases, with 4 bases left between them. CDR3 size: 12 residues. The chain's CDR3 is CASSFPNQPQHF. The CDR3 DNA follows: TGTGCCAGCAGCTTCCCGAATCAGCCCCAGCATTTT.

The rearrangement joins TRBV4-2 to TRBJ1-2; D gene ambiguous. The CDR3 runs to 14 residues. Germline V lookup: CDR1 LGHNA, CDR2 YNFKEQ. The V end lost 0 bases, the J end lost 8 bases, and 13 bases lay between the germline ends. DNA for the CDR3: TGTGCCAGCAGCCAAGATCGCCTAACTACCGGCTACACCTTC. Protein sequence: CASSQDRLTTGYTF.

The chain has TRBV5-4 and TRBJ2-7; D not certain. In germline, CDR1 is SGHNT, CDR2 YYREEE (reference sequence). Trimming left V 2 bases short and J 0 bases short, with 3 bases between. The CDR3 covers 12 residues. CDR3 in DNA: TGTGCCAGCAGCTTCAGCTCCTACGAGCAGTACTTC. Its translation: CASSFSSYEQYF.

This clone was seen a handful of times. This sequence joins TRBV10-2 and TRBJ1-1, with D maybe TRBD1 (5 bases). CDR1 WSHSY and CDR2 SAAADI come from the germline V gene. Deletions cut 5 bases from V and 1 base from J, with 14 bases between. CDR3 length: 15 residues. CDR3 bases: TGCGCCAGCAGTTACGCGGGAGGGACGAACACTGAAGCTTTCTTT. This encodes CASSYAGGTNTEAFF.

Only a few counts were recorded for this clone. This chain links TRBV11-3 with TRBJ2-5, with 8 nucleotides matching TRBD1. Germline assignment: CDR1 SGHNT and CDR2 YENEEA. V dropped 0 bases and J dropped 5; count of bases not matched to a gene: 11. CDR3 size: 17 residues. CDR3 nucleotide sequence: TGTGCCAGCAGCTTAGAGGCAGGGGGCGGTATTGGGGAGACCCAGTACTTC. Translation gives CASSLEAGGGIGETQYF.

The rearrangement uses TRBV4-3 and TRBJ1-1; TRBD1 might be the D (5 bases). V lost 1 base and J lost 8, with 17 bases in between. In germline, CDR1 is LGHNA, CDR2 YSLEER. The CDR3 extends over 15 amino acids. The chain's CDR3 is CASSQVSLGGEEAFF. In DNA form, the CDR3 reads TGCGCCAGCAGCCAAGTAAGCTTGGGAGGGGAGGAAGCTTTCTTT.

Only a few counts were recorded for this clone. This chain uses TRBV5-4 with TRBJ1-6, with 11 bases lining up with TRBD1. This CDR3 is built from 16 residues. The germline V gene encodes CDR1 SGHNT and CDR2 YYREEE (reference sequence). J gave up 10 bases and V 4 bases, and 10 bases lay outside the gene matches. The CDR3 region has the DNA TGTGCCAGCAGCCCGGGGGACAGGGGGGGAAAATCACCCCTCCACTTT. The encoded protein is CASSPGDRGGKSPLHF. Full variable domain (missing parts from reference TRBV5-4 and TRBJ1-6): ETGVTQSPTHLIKTRGQQVTLRCSSQSGHNTVSWYQQALGQGPQFIFQYYREEENGRGNFPPRFSGLQFPNYSSELNVNALELDDSALYLCASSPGDRGGKSPLHFGNGTRLTVT.

The chain combines TRBV29-1 with TRBJ2-2; 12 bases align to TRBD2. The CDR3 is made up of 14 amino acids. V dropped 6 bases and J dropped 6; count of bases not matched to a gene: 5. CDR1 is SQVTM, CDR2 ANQGSEA, per germline. The CDR3: CSVSSGGAAGELFF. Here the CDR3 DNA reads TGCAGCGTGTCTAGCGGGGGGGCCGCCGGGGAGCTGTTTTTT.

The chain joins TRBV28 to TRBJ2-5; 10 bases align to TRBD2. Germline CDR1 MDHEN, CDR2 SYDVKM. The V segment lost 5 bases and the J segment 5 bases; nucleotides outside the gene matches: 8. The CDR3 runs to 15 residues. CDR3 nucleotides: TGTGCCAGCAGTGCCAGCGGGGGGGCCAGGGAGACCCAGTACTTC. Its protein is CASSASGGARETQYF.

The rearrangement links TRBV18 to TRBJ1-5; D gene unclear. The germline CDR1 and CDR2 sequences are KGHSH and LQKENI. Trimming left V 4 bases short and J 4 bases short, with 8 bases between. The CDR3 has 13 amino acids. Here the CDR3 reads CASSLGENQPQHF. CDR3 DNA sequence: TGTGCCAGCTCACTGGGAGAAAATCAGCCCCAGCATTTT. Filled out from reference TRBV18 and TRBJ1-5, the complete variable domain reads NAGVMQNPRHLVRRRGQEARLRCSPMKGHSHVYWYRQLPEEGLKFMVYLQKENIIDESGMPKERFSAEFPKEGPSILRIQQVVRGDSAAYFCASSLGENQPQHFGDGTRLSIL.

This sequence joins TRBV6-5 and TRBJ2-5, with TRBD1 identical over 8 bases. The CDR3 spans 16 residues. With V trimmed by 4 bases and J by 6 bases, 13 bases remained unmatched. Germline-derived CDR1 and CDR2 are MNHEY and SVGAGI. In DNA form, the CDR3 reads TGTGCCAGCAGTTTCATTACCGGACAGGGCTTGAAGACCCAGTACTTC. This codes for CASSFITGQGLKTQYF.

The chain combines TRBV21-1 with TRBJ2-7; TRBD1 reflects the table's D call only, with no check against the DNA. TRBV21-1 is assigned pseudogene status. The CDR3 length is 15 residues. DNA of the CDR3: TGTGCCAGCAGCGATACAGGGGACCACAAAGTGGAGCAGTACGTC. It yields the protein CASSDTGDHKVEQYV.

This clone was detected a few times. V and J are TRBV25-1 and TRBJ2-6, with a possible D match to TRBD1 (5 bases). The ends were cut back, 9 bases at V and 2 bases at J, with 14 bases in the middle. This CDR3 contains 15 residues. Looked up from germline, CDR1 is MGHDK and CDR2 is SYGVNS. CDR3: CASMSSGTGANVLTF. DNA for the CDR3: TGTGCCAGTATGTCCTCAGGGACTGGGGCCAACGTCCTGACTTTC.

V and J are TRBV7-2 and TRBJ2-4; 9 bases are shared with TRBD1. The CDR3 runs to 19 residues. CDR1 and CDR2 from the germline V gene are SGHTA and FQGNSA. V lost 8 bases, J lost 0 bases, and 17 bases stayed unmatched. CDR3 coding DNA: TGTGCCAGCCAACCGCGGGACAGGGACCTAATGGGAGCCAAAAACATTCAGTACTTC. Protein product: CASQPRDRDLMGAKNIQYF.

This clone has only a few counts. The chain is built from TRBV7-2 and TRBJ1-2; D unresolved. The CDR3 extends over 15 amino acids. Germline assignment: CDR1 SGHTA and CDR2 FQGNSA. V was pared by 1 base and J by 8 bases, with 17 bases between. DNA of the CDR3: TGTGCCAGCAGCTTAGAACCGTCGTCCTTCGAGGGCTACACCTTC. Protein product: CASSLEPSSFEGYTF.

This clone was found a few times. V is TRBV7-2 and J is TRBJ2-6; TRBD2 aligns across 10 bases. The junction had 6 bases not matched to a gene; V was cut back by 1 base and J by 0 bases. Germline V gene lookup returns CDR1 SGHTA and CDR2 FQGNSA. This CDR3 has 19 amino acids. In DNA form, the CDR3 reads TGTGCCAGCAGCTTAGTTCTAGCGGGGGCTTTCTCTGGGGCCAACGTCCTGACTTTC. This codes for CASSLVLAGAFSGANVLTF.

This clone showed up just a few times. The chain joins TRBV28 to TRBJ2-1; D remains unclear. V was clipped by 2 bases and J by 4 bases, with 6 bases between them. Germline loops: CDR1 MDHEN, CDR2 SYDVKM. The CDR3 runs 13 residues. The DNA of the CDR3 is TGTGCCAGCAGTTTAGAGGTTTACAATGAGCAGTTCTTC. Its translation: CASSLEVYNEQFF.

This clone was observed a handful of times. The chain is built from TRBV6-5 and TRBJ2-5, with D unresolved. This CDR3 contains 15 residues. Germline CDR1 is MNHEY and CDR2 is SVGAGI. The ends were cut back, 5 bases at V and 0 bases at J, with 13 bases in the middle. CDR3 DNA: TGTGCCAGCAGTCTTCGACTTCCAAACCAAGAGACCCAGTACTTC. This codes for CASSLRLPNQETQYF.

This clone was picked up one time. In DNA, the CDR3 is TGTGCCAGCAGCCCCGACAGGGCATCTGGAAACACCATATATTTT. As protein: CASSPDRASGNTIYF. J is TRBJ1-3 and V is TRBV7-3; 7 nucleotides line up with TRBD1. CDR3 length: 15 residues. Germline loops: CDR1 SGHTA, CDR2 FQGTGA. V lost 5 bases and J lost 1; bases outside the gene matches: 5.

This clone has at least ten counts. CDR3 sequence reads: CASSQDLAGGLLSYEQYF. CDR3 coding DNA: TGCGCCAGCAGCCAAGATCTAGCGGGGGGGCTGCTCTCCTACGAGCAGTACTTC. The chain uses TRBV4-3 and TRBJ2-7; TRBD2 matches 12 bases. The CDR3 sequence is 18 residues long. V gave up 0 bases and J gave up 0 bases; unmatched junction bases: 6. Germline CDR1 and CDR2: LGHNA and YSLEER.

The chain couples TRBV30 to TRBJ1-5; TRBD1 agrees at 7 bases. The V gene's germline CDR1 is GTSNPN and CDR2 SVGIG (reference sequence). The V and J ends lost 8 bases and 4 bases, in that order; junction bases with no gene match: 8. The CDR3 sequence is 13 residues long. In nucleotides, the CDR3 is TGTGCCGGGTCACAGGGGCGAAATCAGCCCCAGCATTTT. Protein: CAGSQGRNQPQHF.